One sample yielded the 21 T cell receptor beta chains listed below, sequenced in a study of vaccination effects on CD4 cells after COVID-19 (dated by TCRdb to between 2021 and 2023). No antigen has been assigned to these receptors. The library was made by the immunoSEQ multiplex PCR assay. TCRdb mirrors the immuneACCESS table, restricted to in-frame sequences. Some clones are absent from its copies; in checked studies, under half trace to an unresolved V gene, and the reason for the others is unknown. Here the sample has 65,000 to 75,000 clones; about 67% occur a single time. Of the sample, roughly 1.5% is held by the ten largest clones. To identify antigen-specific CD4+ T cell clonotypes by their expansion, the ViraFEST assay first stimulated PBMC with viral peptide pools and then applied TCR sequencing. After 10 to 11 days of culture, CD4+ T cells were isolated with the EasySep CD4+ T cell isolation kit. Participants received two doses of either the BNT162b2 or the mRNA-1273 mRNA SARS-CoV-2 vaccine.

Sequences were derived from CD4+ T cells from PBMCs cultured with HCoV-229E spike peptides, sampled after COVID-19 vaccination. The cell subset or site tag for this specimen amounts to: HCoV-229E spike overlapping peptide pool stimulation. These receptors were collected from a human donor who received a COVID-19 vaccine.

This chain uses TRBV5-1 with TRBJ2-1; D possibly corresponds to TRBD1 (6 bases). This CDR3 spans 14 amino acids. The germline V gene encodes CDR1 SGHRS and CDR2 YFSETQ. Trimming pared 4 bases from V and 6 bases from J, leaving 14 bases between. The chain's CDR3 is CASSPGTLSNEQFF. CDR3 nucleotides: TGCGCCAGCAGCCCCGGGACACTTTCCAATGAGCAGTTCTTC.

This clone was counted between two and nine times. The V and J genes are TRBV18 and TRBJ1-5, with 7 bases that match TRBD1. The length of the CDR3 is 15 residues. V dropped 4 bases and J dropped 1; count of bases not matched to a gene: 4. CDR1 and CDR2 (germline): KGHSH, LQKENI. The CDR3 coding sequence is TGTGCCAGCTCACAGGGGGCACTAAGCAATCAGCCCCAGCATTTT. Its protein is CASSQGALSNQPQHF.

This clone was seen a few times. This chain connects TRBV10-3 to TRBJ1-1; the D is unclear. V was clipped by 2 bases and J by 0 bases, with 7 bases between them. Germline CDR1 and CDR2: ENHRY and SYGVKD. There are 14 residues in the CDR3. The CDR3: CAISEAQMNTEAFF. The CDR3 coding sequence is TGTGCCATCAGTGAGGCACAGATGAACACTGAAGCTTTCTTT.

The chain carries TRBV3-1 (or the pseudogene TRBV3-2) and TRBJ1-2, with 9 bases aligning to TRBD1. Germline loops: CDR1 LGHDT, CDR2 YNNKEL (reference sequence). This CDR3 is built from 14 residues. With V trimmed by 5 bases and J by 7 bases, 8 bases remained unmatched. The CDR3 sequence: CASSYRGRPSGYTF. The CDR3 region has the DNA TGTGCCAGCAGCTACAGGGGGCGCCCCTCTGGCTACACCTTC.

This rearrangement joins TRBV5-4 to TRBJ2-4; possibly TRBD2 for D (7 bases). CDR3 length: 13 amino acids. Trimming cost V 1 base and J 9 bases, with 11 bases left between them. In germline, CDR1 is SGHNT, CDR2 YYREEE (reference sequence). The CDR3 sequence: CASSLNREGIQYF. CDR3 bases: TGTGCCAGCAGCTTGAACAGGGAGGGCATTCAGTACTTC.

This clone was recorded once. J is TRBJ1-4 and V is TRBV3-1 (or the pseudogene TRBV3-2); 10 bases are a match to TRBD1. The germline CDR1 and CDR2 sequences are LGHDT and YNNKEL (reference sequence). V was pared by 5 bases and J by 7 bases, with 7 bases of the junction left unmatched. The CDR3 is made up of 15 amino acids. The CDR3 loop is CASSGPGQGREKLFF. CDR3 DNA sequence: TGTGCCAGCAGCGGGCCGGGACAGGGGCGTGAAAAACTGTTTTTT.

V gene TRBV19 combines with J gene TRBJ1-5; perhaps TRBD1 as D (5 bases). With 1 base removed from V and 3 bases from J, the gap between germline ends came to 10 bases. The CDR3 is 15 residues long. Germline CDR1 LNHDA, CDR2 SQIVND (reference sequence). CDR3 in amino acids: CASSIGGIVNQPQHF. In DNA, the CDR3 is TGTGCCAGTAGTATAGGGGGGATTGTCAATCAGCCCCAGCATTTT.

The chain combines TRBV5-1 with TRBJ1-2; D possibly corresponds to TRBD1 (5 bases). V was trimmed by 2 bases and J by 2 bases, leaving 10 bases between them. This CDR3 is built from 14 residues. Germline CDR1 and CDR2: SGHRS and YFSETQ. The CDR3 DNA reads as TGCGCCAGCAGCTTCGGGGCAGGGAACTATGGCTACACCTTC. It translates to CASSFGAGNYGYTF.

A few counts support this clone. The chain recombines TRBV10-2 with TRBJ2-3; no clear D. The germline gives CDR1 WSHSY, CDR2 SAAADI. The length of the CDR3 is 14 residues. With 6 bases removed from V and 0 bases from J, the gap between germline ends came to 10 bases. CDR3 amino acids: CASRVSLSTDTQYF. The DNA for the CDR3 is TGCGCCAGCAGAGTCTCTCTAAGCACAGATACGCAGTATTTT.

This chain joins TRBV7-3 and TRBJ1-4; possibly TRBD1 for D (5 bases). The V end was cut by 3 bases, the J end by 6 bases, with 17 bases between. Germline-derived CDR1 and CDR2 are SGHTA and FQGTGA. The CDR3 runs to 16 residues. CDR3 loop: CASSLTSGTGDEKLFF. CDR3 sequence (DNA): TGTGCCAGCAGCTTGACATCCGGGACGGGGGATGAAAAACTGTTTTTT.

V and J are TRBV5-1 and TRBJ2-3, with 14 nucleotides matching TRBD2. Germline trimming cut 3 bases from V and 4 bases from J; bases unmatched to any gene: 4. The germline V gene has CDR1 SGHRS and CDR2 YFSETQ. CDR3 length: 16 amino acids. The CDR3 DNA is TGCGCCAGCAGCTCGACTAGCGGGGGGGCTCCAGATACGCAGTATTTT. It translates to CASSSTSGGAPDTQYF.

The gene calls are TRBV5-1 and TRBJ1-1, with no clear D. V gave up 0 bases and J gave up 0 bases, with 6 bases separating them. Germline V gene lookup returns CDR1 SGHRS and CDR2 YFSETQ. The length of the CDR3 is 14 residues. The CDR3 protein is CASSLDGLNTEAFF. In nucleotides, the CDR3 is TGCGCCAGCAGCTTGGACGGTCTGAACACTGAAGCTTTCTTT.

This clone has only a few counts. The chain carries TRBV23-1 and TRBJ2-7, with a weak D call TRBD2 (5 bases). TRBV23-1 is classed as an ORF, of uncertain function. Trimming cost V 0 bases and J 2 bases, with 11 bases left between them. CDR3 length: 15 amino acids. The CDR3 region is CASSQSKDFTYEQYV. The CDR3 DNA follows: TGCGCCAGCAGTCAATCTAAGGACTTTACCTACGAGCAGTACGTC.

This chain joins TRBV11-1 and TRBJ2-5; 13 nucleotides agree with TRBD2. V lost 5 bases, J lost 4 bases, and 4 bases stayed unmatched. The CDR3 consists of 15 residues. CDR1 and CDR2 (germline): SGHAT, FQDESV (reference sequence). For the CDR3, the DNA is TGTGCCAGCAGCCCTGGGACTAGCGGGGCAGAGACCCAGTACTTC. Translation: CASSPGTSGAETQYF.

V is TRBV12-2 and J is TRBJ2-4; TRBD2 reflects the table's D call only, with no check against the DNA. TRBV12-2 counts as a pseudogene. The CDR3 runs to 17 residues. The CDR3 sequence is CASRLARTPLAKNIQYF. In DNA, the CDR3 is TGTGCAAGTCGCTTAGCACGAACTCCTCTAGCCAAAAACATTCAGTACTTC.

As for this clone: The same CDR3 can be traced to other DNA sequences in this sample. The chain uses TRBV9 and TRBJ1-3, with unresolved D. V lost 0 bases and J lost 0, with 4 bases in between. The CDR3 is 14 residues long. Germline lookup yields CDR1 SGDLS and CDR2 YYNGEE. Here the CDR3 reads CASSVGTSGNTIYF. The CDR3 coding sequence is TGTGCCAGCAGCGTAGGGACCTCTGGAAACACCATATATTTT.

This clone has just a few counts. This chain uses TRBV7-9 with TRBJ2-5, with 7 bases that match TRBD1. The CDR3 length is 14 residues. Germline V gene data show CDR1 as SEHNR and CDR2 as FQNEAQ (reference sequence). Trimming cost V 5 bases and J 1 base; bases outside gene matches: 4. CDR3 protein: CASSPRTGQETQYF. The CDR3 nucleotides read TGTGCCAGCAGCCCTAGGACAGGCCAAGAGACCCAGTACTTC.

With respect to this clone: A much larger clone is a single base away; this may be a read error. The gene calls are TRBV28 and TRBJ1-5; TRBD1 matches at 8 bases. The CDR3 length is 14 residues. Germline CDR1 and CDR2: MDHEN and SYDVKM. The J segment lost 1 base and the V segment lost 5 bases, leaving 1 base of the junction unmatched. CDR3 loop: CASSGQGSNQPQHF. CDR3 nucleotide sequence: TGTGCCAGCAGTGGACAGGGAAGCAATCAGCCCCAGCATTTT. The full variable domain, its missing parts supplied by reference TRBV28 and TRBJ1-5, is DVKVTQSSRYLVKRTGEKVFLECVQDMDHENMFWYRQDPGLGLRLIYFSYDVKMKEKGDIPEGYSVSREKKERFSLILESASTNQTSMYLCASSGQGSNQPQHFGDGTRLSIL.

CDR3 region: CASSQVSGGNTGELFF. In nucleotides, the CDR3 is TGTGCCAGCAGCCAAGTCTCCGGGGGGAACACCGGGGAGCTGTTTTTT. This chain uses TRBV14 with TRBJ2-2; TRBD2 might be the D (6 bases). The CDR3 is 16 residues long. Germline CDR1 is SGHDN and CDR2 is FVKESK. Trimming took 1 base from V and 1 from J, leaving 10 bases between them.

This clone was seen a handful of times. V usage is TRBV12-5 and J usage is TRBJ2-5; perhaps TRBD2 as D (5 bases). Germline V gives CDR1 LGHNT, CDR2 FRNRAP. The length of the CDR3 is 13 residues. V was pared by 5 bases and J by 5 bases, with 12 bases between. In DNA, the CDR3 is TGTGCTAGTGGTGAACGGGGTGGGGAGACCCAGTACTTC. It specifies CASGERGGETQYF.

The J gene is TRBJ2-3, the V gene TRBV5-1, with 9 positions matching TRBD2. CDR3 length: 15 amino acids. Trimming cost V 1 base and J 5 bases; bases outside gene matches: 5. CDR1 is SGHRS, CDR2 YFSETQ, per germline. As DNA, the CDR3 is TGCGCCAGCAGCTTGAGCGGGGGGTGGCGAGATACGCAGTATTTT. This encodes CASSLSGGWRDTQYF.